This T cell receptor (beta chain) stems from a study of Ad26.COV2.S vaccination and SARS-CoV-2 variants. Notes on the study in general: The placebo group had lower spike-specific TCR breadth than the vaccine recipients did.

TCRdb's copy holds only in-frame clones and misses some; the assay was immunoSEQ multiplex PCR. The sample holds a few hundred thousand clones, around nine tenths seen once. On this clone itself: The antigen is undetermined.

The treatment is: over 15 received Ad26.COV2.S at low or high dose, single or two shots; roughly five received placebo; per-sample allocation not given. Repertoires come from day 63 after the first vaccine or placebo injection. The V end lost 2 bases, the J end lost 0 bases, and 9 bases lay between the germline ends. The CDR3 has 14 residues. Germline CDR1 reads SQVTM; CDR2 reads ANQGSEA. This clonotype originated in a person aged 18-65 years who received the Ad26.COV2.S COVID-19 vaccine or a placebo. Sequences were derived from peripheral blood, sampled in a trial of Ad26.COV2.S vaccine versus placebo. The chain joins TRBV29-1 to TRBJ2-3; maybe TRBD2 (6 bases). CDR3 residues: CSVEKGTSTDTQYF. In DNA, the CDR3 is TGCAGCGTTGAAAAGGGGACTAGCACAGATACGCAGTATTTT.